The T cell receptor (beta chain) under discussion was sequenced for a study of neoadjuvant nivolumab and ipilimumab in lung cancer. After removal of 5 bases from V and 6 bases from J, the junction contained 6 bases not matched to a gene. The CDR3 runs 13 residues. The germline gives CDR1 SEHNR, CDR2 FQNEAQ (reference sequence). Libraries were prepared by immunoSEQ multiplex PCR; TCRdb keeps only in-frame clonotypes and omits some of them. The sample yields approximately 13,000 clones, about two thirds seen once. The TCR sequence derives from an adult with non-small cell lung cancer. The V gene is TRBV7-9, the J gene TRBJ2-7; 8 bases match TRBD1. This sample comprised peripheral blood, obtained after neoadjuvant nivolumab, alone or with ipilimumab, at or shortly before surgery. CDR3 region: CASSPTGTGEQYF. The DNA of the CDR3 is TGTGCCAGCAGCCCAACCGGGACAGGCGAGCAGTACTTC.